A selection of T cell receptor beta chains follows, all from one sample in a study of T cell repertoires in cytomegalovirus infection. For these TCRs, the target antigens are not known. TCRdb used MiXCR to reprocess the reads, holding one entry per CDR3 protein. The table has approximately 910,000 distinct CDR3 sequences, approximately 31% seen once; the top ten hold about an eighth. The input for sequencing was cultured CD8+ T cells from PBMCs, taken from culture after CMV antigen stimulation. Every receptor here comes from a human donor in good health (CMV status not recorded). Some clones in this sample may be carry-over from other donors' samples. CDR3s include the opening cysteine and the closing phenylalanine or tryptophan. D genes are given only for firm matches. Size is stated for part of the rows, as once, few or many counts, or as a class when the clone is expanded.

clone_size	d_call	v_call	j_call	cdr3_nt	cdr3_aa
NA	TRBD1	TRBV12-3/TRBV12-4	TRBJ1-2	TGTGCCAGCAGTTTGGGGACAGGGGAAAGGCTATGGGGCTACACCTTC	CASSLGTGERLWGYTF
many	TRBD1	TRBV4-1	TRBJ1-6	TGCGCCAGCAGCCAAGAGGTCAGGGGGAATAATTCACCCCTCCACTTT	CASSQEVRGNNSPLHF
many	TRBD2	TRBV6-2/TRBV6-3	TRBJ2-3	TGTGCCAGCAGGCCCGCTAGCGGGGTCCTCACAGATACGCAGTATTTT	CASRPASGVLTDTQYF
NA	TRBD1	TRBV27	TRBJ2-2	TGTGCCAGCATCAGGACAGGGAACACCGGGGAGCTGTTTTTT	CASIRTGNTGELFF
few	TRBD2	TRBV7-8	TRBJ2-7	TGTGCCAGCAGCTTAGAGGGACTACCGGGCTACGAGCAGTACTTC	CASSLEGLPGYEQYF
few	NA	TRBV6-1	TRBJ1-1	TGTGCCAGCATCACCTTGAACACTGAAGCTTTCTTT	CASITLNTEAFF
NA	TRBD1	TRBV12-3/TRBV12-4	TRBJ2-1	TGTGCCAGCAGTTTAAACAGGGGCAAGGACAATGAGCAGTTCTTC	CASSLNRGKDNEQFF
NA	NA	TRBV5-1	TRBJ1-2	TGCGCCAGCAGTCTCTCAAGGGGGATAGATGGCTACACCTTC	CASSLSRGIDGYTF
NA	TRBD1	TRBV6-2/TRBV6-3	TRBJ2-3	TGTGCCATAGGGACAGGGGGCGCGGGTACGCAGTATTTT	CAIGTGGAGTQYF
many	TRBD2	TRBV7-9	TRBJ2-3	TGTGCCAGCAGCTCACTAGCGGGGCCTGGAACCACAGATACGCAGTATTTT	CASSSLAGPGTTDTQYF
few	NA	TRBV12-3/TRBV12-4	TRBJ1-1	TGTGCCAGCAGTTTTGAAGGGATTGAAGCTTTCTTT	CASSFEGIEAFF
NA	NA	TRBV12-3/TRBV12-4	TRBJ1-1	TGTGCCAGCAGTTGGATGGGGAACACTGAAGCTTTCTTT	CASSWMGNTEAFF
few	TRBD1	TRBV7-9	TRBJ1-6	TGTGCCAGCAGCAGTCCAACAGGGGGCCATTCACCCCTCCACTTT	CASSSPTGGHSPLHF
NA	TRBD1	TRBV7-6	TRBJ1-5	TGTGCCAGCAGCTCAACAGGGGAGGCGGACCATCAGCCCCAGCATTTT	CASSSTGEADHQPQHF
many	NA	TRBV7-9	TRBJ2-7	TGTGCCAGCAGCTCGCGGGACAGTCCCTACGAGCAGTACTTC	CASSSRDSPYEQYF
NA	TRBD1	TRBV7-6	TRBJ2-5	TGTGCCAGCAGCGCCGGGACAGGGGGCTTAGAGACCCAGTACTTC	CASSAGTGGLETQYF
few	NA	TRBV2	TRBJ1-1	TGTGCCAGCAGTGTTTCGGGACGTAAGAACACTGAAGCTTTCTTT	CASSVSGRKNTEAFF
NA	NA	TRBV6-1	TRBJ1-1	TGTGCCAGCAGTGAACGTAGGCTGGAAGCTTTCTTT	CASSERRLEAFF
many	NA	TRBV11-2	TRBJ2-2	TGTGCCAGCAGCTTTCCGGGCCCGACGGGCACCGGGGAGCTGTTTTTT	CASSFPGPTGTGELFF
few	TRBD2	TRBV20-1	TRBJ2-5	TGCAGTGCTAGAGATAAGAGACTAGCGGGGGTCCCGAAAGAGACCCAGTACTTC	CSARDKRLAGVPKETQYF
many	TRBD2	TRBV20-1	TRBJ2-2	TGCAGTGCTAGAGATCGGGGGGGACACACCGGGGAGCTGTTTTTT	CSARDRGGHTGELFF
NA	NA	TRBV7-9	TRBJ2-2	TGTGCCACCTTGAGAGCTAACACCGGGGAGCTGTTTTTT	CATLRANTGELFF
NA	TRBD1	TRBV9	TRBJ1-1	TGTGCCAGCAGCGTAGGGGACAGCAGATACACTGAAGCTTTCTTT	CASSVGDSRYTEAFF
few	TRBD2	TRBV11-2	TRBJ2-5	TGTGCCAGCAGCTTAAATTCGTGGGGCGGGGGGGACCAAGAGACCCAGTACTTC	CASSLNSWGGGDQETQYF
NA	NA	TRBV7-8	TRBJ2-6	TGTGCCAGCAGCTTAGCCGTCAGGAGCTCTGGGGCCAACGTCCTGACTTTC	CASSLAVRSSGANVLTF
NA	NA	TRBV6-6	TRBJ1-6	TGTGCCAGCAGTTACTCGAGTGGGCCTCGTAATTCACCCCTCCACTTT	CASSYSSGPRNSPLHF
few	NA	TRBV20-1	TRBJ1-1	TGCAGTGCTAGAGCGCAACACAGGATGAACACTGAAGCTTTCTTT	CSARAQHRMNTEAFF
few	TRBD1	TRBV7-9	TRBJ1-1	TGTGCCAGCAGCATACCCGGGACAGAGCTGAACACTGAAGCTTTCTTT	CASSIPGTELNTEAFF
few	NA	TRBV7-6	TRBJ1-5	TGTGCCAGCAGCTTCTGGGCTCAGCCCCAGCATTTT	CASSFWAQPQHF